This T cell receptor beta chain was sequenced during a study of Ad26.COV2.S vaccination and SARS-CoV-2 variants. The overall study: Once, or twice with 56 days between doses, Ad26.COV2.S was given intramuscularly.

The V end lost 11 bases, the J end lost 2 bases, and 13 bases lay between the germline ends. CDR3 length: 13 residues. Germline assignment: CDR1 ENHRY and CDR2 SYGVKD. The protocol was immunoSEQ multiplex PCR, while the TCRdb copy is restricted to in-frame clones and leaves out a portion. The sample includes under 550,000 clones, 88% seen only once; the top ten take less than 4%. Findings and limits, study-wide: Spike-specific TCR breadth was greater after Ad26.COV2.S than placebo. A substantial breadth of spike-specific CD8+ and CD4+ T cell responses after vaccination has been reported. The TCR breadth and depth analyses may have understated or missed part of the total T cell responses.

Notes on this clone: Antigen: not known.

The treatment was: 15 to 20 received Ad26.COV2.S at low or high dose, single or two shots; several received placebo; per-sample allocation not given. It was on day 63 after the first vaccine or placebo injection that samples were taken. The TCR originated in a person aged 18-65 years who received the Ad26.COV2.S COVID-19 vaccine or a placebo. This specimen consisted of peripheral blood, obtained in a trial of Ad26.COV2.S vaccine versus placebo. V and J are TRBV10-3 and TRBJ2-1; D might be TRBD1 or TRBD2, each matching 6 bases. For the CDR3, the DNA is TGTGCCGGACGTGGGGGGCCCTACAATGAGCAGTTCTTC. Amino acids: CAGRGGPYNEQFF.